Listed here is a single T cell receptor (beta chain). These data belong to a study of blood T cell repertoires in COVID-19. Whole-study context: Spain, Italy and the United States supplied samples that represented acute and convalescent COVID-19. T cells, B-cell-depleted T cells, or PBMCs provided the cDNA or gDNA that served as material.

Authors' processing steps: Amplified reference gene primers provided the basis for estimating nucleated cell counts. The table came from immunoSEQ multiplex PCR; TCRdb's copy has only in-frame clones and leaves some out. V and J calls and clone size come straight from that table; D and trimming were deduced from the DNA. The sample records tens of thousands of clones, 85% to 90% being singletons. The sequenced sample was peripheral blood. This sequence was found in a woman aged 45 to 65 with active or convalescent COVID-19.

CDR3 loop: CASSLGDRRTREAFF. The CDR3 bases are TGTGCCAGTAGTCTTGGGGACAGGCGGACTCGAGAAGCTTTCTTT. The chain uses TRBV19 and TRBJ1-1, with 8 bases aligning to TRBD1. After removal of 5 bases from V and 8 bases from J, the junction contained 13 bases not matched to a gene. Germline-derived CDR1 and CDR2 are LNHDA and SQIVND (reference sequence). The CDR3 is made up of 15 amino acids.